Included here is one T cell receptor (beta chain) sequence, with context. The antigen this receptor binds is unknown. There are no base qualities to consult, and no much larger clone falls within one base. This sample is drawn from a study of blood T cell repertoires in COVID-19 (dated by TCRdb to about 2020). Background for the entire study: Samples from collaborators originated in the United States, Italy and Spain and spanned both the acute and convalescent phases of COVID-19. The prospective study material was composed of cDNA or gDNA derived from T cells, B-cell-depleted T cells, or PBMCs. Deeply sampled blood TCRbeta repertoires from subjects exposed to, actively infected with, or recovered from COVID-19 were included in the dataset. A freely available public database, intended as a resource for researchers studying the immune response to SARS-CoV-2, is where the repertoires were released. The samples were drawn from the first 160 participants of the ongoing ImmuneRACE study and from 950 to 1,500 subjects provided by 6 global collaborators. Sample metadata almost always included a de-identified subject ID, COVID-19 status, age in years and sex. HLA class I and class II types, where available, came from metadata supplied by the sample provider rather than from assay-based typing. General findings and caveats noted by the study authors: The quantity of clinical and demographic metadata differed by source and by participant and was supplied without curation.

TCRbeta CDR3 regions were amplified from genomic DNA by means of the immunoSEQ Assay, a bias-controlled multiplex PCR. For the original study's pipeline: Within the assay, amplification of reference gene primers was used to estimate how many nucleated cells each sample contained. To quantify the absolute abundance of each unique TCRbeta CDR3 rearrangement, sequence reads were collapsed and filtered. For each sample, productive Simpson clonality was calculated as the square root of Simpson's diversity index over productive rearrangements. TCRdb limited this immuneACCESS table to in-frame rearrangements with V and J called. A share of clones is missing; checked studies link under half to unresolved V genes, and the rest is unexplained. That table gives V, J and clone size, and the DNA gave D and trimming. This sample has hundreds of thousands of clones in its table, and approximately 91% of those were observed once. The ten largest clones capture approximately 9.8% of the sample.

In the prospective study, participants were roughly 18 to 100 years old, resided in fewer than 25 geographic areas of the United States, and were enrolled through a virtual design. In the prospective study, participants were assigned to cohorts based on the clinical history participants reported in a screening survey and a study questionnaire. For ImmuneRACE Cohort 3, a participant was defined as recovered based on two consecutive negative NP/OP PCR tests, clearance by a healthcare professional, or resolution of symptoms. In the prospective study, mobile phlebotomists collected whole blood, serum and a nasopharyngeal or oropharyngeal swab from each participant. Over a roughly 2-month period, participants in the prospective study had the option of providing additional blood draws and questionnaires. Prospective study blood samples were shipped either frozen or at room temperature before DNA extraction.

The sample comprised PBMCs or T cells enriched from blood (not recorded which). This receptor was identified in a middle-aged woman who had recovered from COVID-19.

The CDR3: CATSADRDYGYTF. The nucleotide sequence reads TGTGCCACCAGTGCTGACAGGGACTATGGCTACACCTTC. The chain couples TRBV24-1 to TRBJ1-2; TRBD1 lines up with 7 middle nucleotides. V is cut back by 5 bases and J by 3 bases, with 2 bases in the junction unmatched. Taken from cysteine to phenylalanine, the CDR3 has 13 residues. Left in the record is the CDR3 DNA by itself, 39 bases read in frame from the first base. CDR1 KGHDR and CDR2 SFDVKD are derived from the germline V gene.